Sequencing of this TCR beta chain was carried out in a study of OX40 agonist ivuxolimab in advanced cancers. Some clones are missing from TCRdb's copy, which holds only in-frame ones; the method was immunoSEQ multiplex PCR. The top ten clones hold approximately 2.6% of a sample with 65,000 to 90,000 clones, 84% of them seen once. Trimming cost V 4 bases and J 4 bases; bases outside gene matches: 6. CDR1 is SGHAT, CDR2 FQNNGV, per germline. This CDR3 is 14 amino acids long. The source of this sequence is an adult with an advanced solid tumor such as melanoma, head and neck, liver or kidney cancer. The chain joins TRBV11-2 to TRBJ2-7, with 8 bases aligning to TRBD1. Sample: CD4+ or CD8+ T cells sorted from blood, taken in a trial of the OX40 agonist ivuxolimab. CDR3 in DNA: TGTGCCAGCAGCTCCGGGACAGGCGTTTACGAGCAGTACGTC. Translated, it gives CASSSGTGVYEQYV.